This entry is about one TCR beta chain. The antigen is unknown. The data were obtained in a study of T cell responses to AZD1222 COVID-19 vaccine. Study-wide findings and caveats: Just a handful of AZD1222 recipients were seropositive at baseline.

CDR1 and CDR2 from the germline V gene are SGHDT and YYEEEE. The V gene end was trimmed by 0 bases and the J gene end by 6 bases; junction bases not matched to a gene: 8. The CDR3 sequence is 16 residues long. TCRdb's table, derived via immunoSEQ multiplex PCR, lists solely in-frame clones and lacks some. Among about 140,000 clones, 80% to 95% were seen once, and the ten largest hold approximately 5.4%. The receptor was isolated from an adult in good health. This chain links TRBV5-6 with TRBJ2-1; TRBD2 matches 8 bases. Sample: peripheral blood, taken on day 0 of AZD1222 vaccination. The CDR3 loop is CASSLAGLADLNEQFF. As DNA, the CDR3 is TGTGCCAGCAGCTTGGCCGGACTAGCCGACCTCAATGAGCAGTTCTTC.